In its sample, the clone carrying this TCR beta chain was seen a few times. What it binds is not known. These data are taken from a study of T-cell reconstitution after alpha-beta-depleted transplantation in children. Whole-study findings and limits: The authors attributed T-cell counts and diversity one year after transplant mostly to newly produced T cells.

The germline CDR1 and CDR2 sequences are MGHDK and SYGVNS. This CDR3 is 11 amino acids long. Between the trimmed V and J ends, which lost 5 bases and 5 bases, there was a span of 7 bases. As it was prepared, the TCRbeta library received unique molecular identifiers. TCRdb re-called the PCR reads with MiXCR, one entry per CDR3 protein. The sample yields approximately 800,000 distinct CDR3 sequences, around 15% seen once. Material: PBMCs, mostly from graft donor cells, obtained 360 days after TCRalphabeta/CD19-depleted stem cell transplant. This TCR derives from a male patient under 18 who had a stem cell transplant for acute lymphoblastic leukemia, so the T cells may come from the graft donor. This chain uses TRBV25-1 with TRBJ2-7; the D is unclear. The chain's CDR3 is CASSSIHEQYF. In DNA, the CDR3 is TGTGCCAGCAGTTCGATCCACGAGCAGTACTTC.